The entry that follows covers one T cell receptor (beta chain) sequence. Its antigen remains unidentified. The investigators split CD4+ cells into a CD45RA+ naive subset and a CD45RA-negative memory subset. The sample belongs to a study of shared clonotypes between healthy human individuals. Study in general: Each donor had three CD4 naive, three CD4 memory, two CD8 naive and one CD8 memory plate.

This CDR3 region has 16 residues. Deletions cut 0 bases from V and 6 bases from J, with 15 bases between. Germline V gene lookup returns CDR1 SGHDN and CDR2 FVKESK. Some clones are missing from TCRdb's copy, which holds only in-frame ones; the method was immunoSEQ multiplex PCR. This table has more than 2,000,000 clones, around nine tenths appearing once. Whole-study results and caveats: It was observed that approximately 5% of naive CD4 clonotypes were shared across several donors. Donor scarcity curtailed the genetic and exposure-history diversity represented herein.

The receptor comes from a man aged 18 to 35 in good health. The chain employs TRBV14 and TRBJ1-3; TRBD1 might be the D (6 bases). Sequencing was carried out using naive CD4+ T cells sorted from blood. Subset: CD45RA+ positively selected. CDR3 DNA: TGTGCCAGCAGCCAAGATTGGTCGGCAGGGGCAAACACCATATATTTT. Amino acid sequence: CASSQDWSAGANTIYF.